This paragraph covers one T cell receptor beta chain sequence. Its recognized antigen is unknown. Per-base quality was not reported, and no clone a single base away is much larger than it. Blood samples were collected up to 4 times in the first month after transplant and then at least monthly when available. The germline V gene encodes CDR1 SGHNT and CDR2 YYREEE (reference sequence). Germline trimming amounts to 3 bases on V and 5 bases on J, with 5 as the count of junction bases outside the gene matches. The CDR3 numbers 16 residues from cysteine through phenylalanine. Only the CDR3 DNA is retained, 48 bases long and in frame from the first base. Libraries came from the immunoSEQ multiplex PCR assay. For most patients, high-throughput TCR-beta CDR3 sequencing of genomic DNA was performed by Adaptive Biotechnologies. The authors' pipeline ran thus. TCR sequencing data were retrieved from Adaptive's ImmunoSEQ software for about 17 patients, whereas three other patients were processed with MiXCR and VDJtools. CDR3 nucleotide sequences shared by donor and recipient were removed because the origin of these sequences could not be assigned. To count as alloreactive, a clone needed at least 2-fold expansion over unstimulated cells and a minimum CFSE-low frequency of 0.002% (template counts) or 0.001% (read counts). Clones detected in sequenced pre-transplant spleen, lymph node, or MLR CFSE-low populations of the donor or recipient were defined as mappable. Cumulative frequency of alloreactive clones was calculated as a percentage of all sequences weighted by copy number. In TCRdb, the immuneACCESS table is reduced to in-frame sequences with V and J assigned. These tables do not hold every clone; where another copy was compared, an unresolved V gene accounts for under half, and the others remain unexplained. D and trimming come from the DNA, and the V and J calls and clone size come from that table. The sample table shows some 46,000 clones, and 85% to 95% are seen once. The ten largest make up approximately 1.4% of the sample.

This entry comes from a study of graft-versus-host responses after intestinal transplantation (dated by TCRdb to the early 2020s). At the level of the whole study: Multivisceral, liver-intestinal, or isolated intestinal transplants were received by the recipients. The cohort enrolled approximately 24 intestinal transplant recipients including one retransplant, and a few patients lacking pretransplant specimens were excluded. To identify alloreactive clones, pre-transplant mixed lymphocyte reaction products were sequenced and compared with unstimulated pre-transplant donor and recipient T cells. Instead of going to the commercial service, samples from three later patients were sequenced in-house on an Illumina MiSeq and processed with MiXCR. Bulk TCR-beta CDR3 sequencing was used to track graft-versus-host and host-versus-graft alloreactive T cell clones in the graft, circulation and bone marrow after intestinal transplantation. Every recipient was given anti-thymocyte globulin induction, then maintenance tacrolimus and steroids for 3 to 4 years. A peak of at least 4% donor T cells among recipient peripheral blood mononuclear cells was the definition used for donor T cell macrochimerism. Findings and caveats that apply to the study as a whole: The relatively low number and heterogeneity of intestinal transplant patients limited the conclusions. In patients with donor T cell macrochimerism, the allografts had high GvH to HvG T cell clonal ratios. GvH clones were detected in recipient bone marrow, and some appeared earlier in ileal mucosa or blood, consistent with an intestinal mucosal origin. Peak levels of circulating GvH clones were associated with declines in HvG clones early after transplant.

The source was PBMCs, collected 335 days after intestinal transplant. The receptor was isolated from a human patient who received an intestinal transplant, so some T cells may come from the graft donor. Here the chain combines TRBV5-4 and TRBJ2-2; 12 central bases correspond to TRBD2. The CDR3 reads as follows: CASSSWTSGVTGELFF. Here is the DNA: TGTGCCAGCAGCTCGTGGACTAGCGGGGTTACCGGGGAGCTGTTTTTT.